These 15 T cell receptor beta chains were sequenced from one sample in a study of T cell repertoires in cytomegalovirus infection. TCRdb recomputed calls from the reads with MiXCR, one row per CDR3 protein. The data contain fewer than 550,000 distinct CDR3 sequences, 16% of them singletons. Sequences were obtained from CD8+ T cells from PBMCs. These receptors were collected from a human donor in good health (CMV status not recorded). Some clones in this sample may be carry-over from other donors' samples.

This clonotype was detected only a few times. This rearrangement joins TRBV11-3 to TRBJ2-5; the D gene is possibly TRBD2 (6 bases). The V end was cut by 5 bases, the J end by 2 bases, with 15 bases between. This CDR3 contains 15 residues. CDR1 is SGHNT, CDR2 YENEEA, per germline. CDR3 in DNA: TGTGCCAGCAGCCAATACGGGACTCAACAAGAGACCCAGTACTTC. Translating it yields CASSQYGTQQETQYF.

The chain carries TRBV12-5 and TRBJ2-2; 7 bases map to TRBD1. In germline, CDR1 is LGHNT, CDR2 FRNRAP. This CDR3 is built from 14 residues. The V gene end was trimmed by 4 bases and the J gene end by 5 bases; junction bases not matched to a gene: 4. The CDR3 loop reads CASGSGTETGELFF. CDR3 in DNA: TGTGCTAGTGGTTCCGGGACAGAGACCGGGGAGCTGTTTTTT.

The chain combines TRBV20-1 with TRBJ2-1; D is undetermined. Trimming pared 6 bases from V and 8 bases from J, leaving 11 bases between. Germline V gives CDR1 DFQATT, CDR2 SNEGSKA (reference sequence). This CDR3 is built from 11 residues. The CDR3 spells CSAKDVHEQFF. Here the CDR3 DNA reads TGCAGTGCAAAGGATGTACATGAGCAGTTCTTC.

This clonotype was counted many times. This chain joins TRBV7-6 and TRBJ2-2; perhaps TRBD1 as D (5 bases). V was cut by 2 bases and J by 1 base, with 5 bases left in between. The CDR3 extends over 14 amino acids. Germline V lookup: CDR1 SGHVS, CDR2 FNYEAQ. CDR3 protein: CASSLQGNTGELFF. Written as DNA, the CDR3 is TGTGCCAGCAGCTTACAGGGGAACACCGGGGAGCTGTTTTTT.

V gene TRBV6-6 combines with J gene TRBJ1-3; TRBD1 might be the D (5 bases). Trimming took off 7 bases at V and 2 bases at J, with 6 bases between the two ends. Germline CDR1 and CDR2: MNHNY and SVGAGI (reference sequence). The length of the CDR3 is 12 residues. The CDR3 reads CASTGTGNTIYF. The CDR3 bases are TGTGCCAGCACAGGGACTGGAAACACCATATATTTT.

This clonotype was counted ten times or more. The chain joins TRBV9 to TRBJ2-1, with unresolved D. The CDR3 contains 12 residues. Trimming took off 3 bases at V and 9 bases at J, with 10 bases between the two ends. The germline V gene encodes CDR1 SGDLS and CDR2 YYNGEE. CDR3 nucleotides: TGTGCCAGCAGCGAGCATACGGCTGAGCAGTTCTTC. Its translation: CASSEHTAEQFF.

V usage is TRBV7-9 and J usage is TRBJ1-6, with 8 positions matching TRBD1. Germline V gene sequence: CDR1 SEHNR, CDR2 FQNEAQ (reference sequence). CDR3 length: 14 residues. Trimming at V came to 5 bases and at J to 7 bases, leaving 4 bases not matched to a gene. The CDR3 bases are TGTGCCAGCAGCGTTGGACAGGGAAATTCACCCCTCCACTTT. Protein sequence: CASSVGQGNSPLHF.

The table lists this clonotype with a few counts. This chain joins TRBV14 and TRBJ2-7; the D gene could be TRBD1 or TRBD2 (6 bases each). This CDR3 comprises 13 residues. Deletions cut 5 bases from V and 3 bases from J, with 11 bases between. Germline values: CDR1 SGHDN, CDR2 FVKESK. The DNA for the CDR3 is TGTGCCAGCAGCGGGGGGCAGTACTACGAGCAGTACTTC. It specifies CASSGGQYYEQYF. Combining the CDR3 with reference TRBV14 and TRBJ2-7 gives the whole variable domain EAGVTQFPSHSVIEKGQTVTLRCDPISGHDNLYWYRRVMGKEIKFLLHFVKESKQDESGMPNNRFLAERTGGTYSTLKVQPAELEDSGVYFCASSGGQYYEQYFGPGTRLTVT.

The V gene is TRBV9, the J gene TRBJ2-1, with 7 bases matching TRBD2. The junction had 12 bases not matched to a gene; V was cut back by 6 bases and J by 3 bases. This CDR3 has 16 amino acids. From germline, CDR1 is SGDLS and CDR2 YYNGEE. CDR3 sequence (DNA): TGTGCCAGCACCCACCGGCGGGGGTCCAACTACAATGAGCAGTTCTTC. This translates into CASTHRRGSNYNEQFF.

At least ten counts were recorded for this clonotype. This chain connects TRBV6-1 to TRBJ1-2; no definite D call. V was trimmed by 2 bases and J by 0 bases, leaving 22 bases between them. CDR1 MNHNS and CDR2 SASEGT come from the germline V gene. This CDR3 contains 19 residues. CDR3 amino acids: CASSERFQEEGASNYGYTF. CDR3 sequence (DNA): TGTGCCAGCAGTGAAAGGTTTCAAGAGGAAGGAGCTTCTAACTATGGCTACACCTTC.

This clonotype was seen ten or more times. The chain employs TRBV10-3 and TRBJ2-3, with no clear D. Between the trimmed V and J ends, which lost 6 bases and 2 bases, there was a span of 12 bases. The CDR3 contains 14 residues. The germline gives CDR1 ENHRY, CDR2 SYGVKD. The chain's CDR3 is CAIRDPDNTDTQYF. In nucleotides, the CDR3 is TGTGCCATCAGGGACCCCGATAACACAGATACGCAGTATTTT.

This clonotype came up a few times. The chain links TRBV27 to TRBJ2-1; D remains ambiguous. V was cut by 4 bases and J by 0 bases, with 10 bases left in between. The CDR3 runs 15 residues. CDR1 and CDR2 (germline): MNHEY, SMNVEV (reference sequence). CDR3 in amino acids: CASSSDTSSYNEQFF. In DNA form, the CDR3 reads TGTGCCAGCAGTTCAGACACGAGCTCCTACAATGAGCAGTTCTTC.

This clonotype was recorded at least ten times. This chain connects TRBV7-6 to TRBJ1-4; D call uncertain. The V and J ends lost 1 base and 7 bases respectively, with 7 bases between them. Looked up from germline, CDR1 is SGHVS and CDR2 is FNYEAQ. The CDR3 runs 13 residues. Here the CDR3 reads CASSLELGEKLFF. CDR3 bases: TGTGCCAGCAGCTTAGAACTGGGTGAAAAACTGTTTTTT.

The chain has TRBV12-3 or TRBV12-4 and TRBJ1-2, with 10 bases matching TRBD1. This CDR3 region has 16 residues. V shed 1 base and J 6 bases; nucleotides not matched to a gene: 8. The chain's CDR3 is CASSLGQGAPPHGYTF. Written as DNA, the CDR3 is TGTGCCAGCAGTTTAGGACAGGGGGCCCCCCCCCATGGCTACACCTTC.

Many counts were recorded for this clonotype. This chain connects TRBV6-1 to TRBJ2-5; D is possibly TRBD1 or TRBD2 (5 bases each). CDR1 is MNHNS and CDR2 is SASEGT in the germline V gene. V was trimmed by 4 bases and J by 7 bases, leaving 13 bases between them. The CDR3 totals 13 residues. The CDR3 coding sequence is TGTGCCAGCAGTGGGACAAGTCGGGGGACCCAGTACTTC. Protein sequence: CASSGTSRGTQYF.